Listed below are T cell receptor beta chains from one sample, sequenced in a study of CD8+CD57+ T cells in acquired aplastic anemia. TCRdb re-analysed the reads in MiXCR, keeping a single row per CDR3 protein. This table has 180,000 or so distinct CDR3 sequences, roughly half appearing once. The sequencing input was sorted CD4+, CD8+, or CD8+CD57+ T cells (not recorded which) from PBMCs. These receptor sequences come from a human donor with aplastic anemia. Each CDR3 is given with its conserved first and last residue. The D gene is left open where the match is weak.

d_call v_call cdr3_aa
NA TRBV4-3 CASSQEGLDTEAFF
TRBD2 TRBV19 CASSTPGLAGLSSYNEQFF
TRBD2 TRBV6-4 CASSALTSGSRVSTDTQYF
TRBD1 TRBV4-2 CASSQSRTGGGEKLFF
NA TRBV15 CATSRNREFYEQYF
TRBD1 TRBV3-1 CASSQAGTGSSPLHF
NA TRBV5-1 CASSLPQGAETQYF
NA TRBV4-2 CASSQGGGYTF
NA TRBV19 CASSFFGMNTEAFF
NA TRBV20-1 CSARSGGGYTF
TRBD2 TRBV29-1 CSVKLADSYNEQFF
TRBD1 TRBV9 CASSVGAGTGAREQYF
TRBD1 TRBV5-6 CASSWDRVINTEAFF
NA TRBV5-4 CASSIGQSNTEAFF
TRBD1 TRBV7-2 CASSWDRVNEKLFF
NA TRBV2 CASSEAHRVSGKGYGYTF
TRBD2 TRBV12-5 CASGFETSNADTQYF
TRBD2 TRBV2 CASSEGGRGYNEQFF
TRBD1 TRBV29-1 CSVEADRGRTETQYF
TRBD2 TRBV24-1 CATSDLRGNTDTQYF
NA TRBV20-1 CSASRQNYEQYF
TRBD1 TRBV2 CASRGTATGNTIYF
TRBD2 TRBV20-1 CSAKAGLAGVEQYF
TRBD2 TRBV29-1 CSVLTSGNYEQYF
NA TRBV7-8 CASSLPMNEAFF
NA TRBV10-1 CASSERGIPYEQYF
NA TRBV5-1 CASSLAFGNTEAFF
NA TRBV19 CASSIRGTTDTQYF
TRBD1 TRBV11-1 CASSLTPGQGSYEQYF
TRBD1 TRBV20-1 CSAFRDRGTQETQYF
NA TRBV28 CASSLLDNQPQHF
NA TRBV9 CASSPTSREQFF
NA TRBV20-1 CSARGRLLANTGELFF
NA TRBV12-5 CASGLPAQGTEAFF
TRBD2 TRBV10-1 CASTGQREGLSTDTQYF
NA TRBV10-3 CAMASTGPNYGYTF
NA TRBV30 CAWSDSDNQPQHF
NA TRBV2 CASSEGQIGNQPQHF
NA TRBV5-1 CASRKRDIIPSTPNSNTEAFF
NA TRBV5-4 CASSLVATRDGNEKLFF
NA TRBV19 CASSSRPYAEAFF
NA TRBV10-3 CAISESIGFSGHEQYF
NA TRBV14 CASSPEWGSSYEQYF
TRBD1 TRBV9 CASSVGGGGWSNTEAFF
NA TRBV29-1 CSVARVGYQETQYF
NA TRBV19 CASSSRGEDTQYF
NA TRBV15 CATSRDLRDEQYF
TRBD1 TRBV24-1 CATSTRDRGFGANVLTF
NA TRBV18 CASSPQGLIPNSPLHF
NA TRBV4-2 CASSRTYLGHTF
TRBD1 TRBV20-1 CSARGQGNYGYTF
NA TRBV9 CASSSRGGSNSPLHF